One and the same sample provided the 27 T cell receptor beta chains below, sequenced in a study of blood T cells in healthy people across ages. Using a J-beta primer mix together with a sample-barcoded 5' primer, a second PCR was run for about 7 to 12 cycles. A single record per CDR3 protein comes from TCRdb applying MiXCR to the 5' RACE reads. This sample has 750,000 to 850,000 distinct CDR3 sequences, with 20% to 25% found just once. These same records also appear under a second study, on T cells of mothers and their children.

Sequences were obtained from blood. The receptors derive from a boy aged 5-17 years in good health.

The genes are TRBV19 and TRBJ1-1, with D unclear. Germline loops: CDR1 LNHDA, CDR2 SQIVND (reference sequence). V was shortened by 1 base and J by 6 bases, with 6 bases between the two germline ends. The CDR3 totals 12 residues. The CDR3 coding sequence is TGTGCCAGTAGTATAGGGAGGGCTGAAGCTTTCTTT. Its translation: CASSIGRAEAFF.

This clonotype showed up just a few times. This chain joins TRBV24-1 and TRBJ2-3; 9 nucleotides agree with TRBD2. This CDR3 has 15 amino acids. V shed 4 bases, J shed 2 bases, and the junction held 3 bases outside the gene matches. The V gene's germline CDR1 is KGHDR and CDR2 SFDVKD. The CDR3, as DNA: TGTGCCACCAGTGAGAAGCGGGAGGACACAGATACGCAGTATTTT. Translating it yields CATSEKREDTDTQYF.

The rearrangement uses TRBV2 and TRBJ2-1; 7 positions agree with TRBD1. The CDR3 has 14 amino acids. Germline CDR1 SNHLY, CDR2 FYNNEI. After removal of 6 bases from V and 4 bases from J, the junction contained 6 bases not matched to a gene. The CDR3 nucleotides read TGTGCCAGCAGGGGAGACAGGGCGTACAATGAGCAGTTCTTC. This gives the protein CASRGDRAYNEQFF.

V and J are TRBV7-9 and TRBJ2-7; no firm D call. The V end lost 6 bases, the J end lost 5 bases, and 14 bases lay between the germline ends. From germline, CDR1 is SEHNR and CDR2 FQNEAQ (reference sequence). This CDR3 comprises 13 residues. As DNA, the CDR3 is TGTGCCAGCAGGGGGTCTAGGACCCACGAGCAGTACTTC. It specifies CASRGSRTHEQYF.

Here the CDR3 DNA reads TGTGCCAGCAGTTTACGGGGTCAGGGGCCACTTGCCTACGAGCAGTACTTC. Its protein product is CASSLRGQGPLAYEQYF. V is TRBV12-3 or TRBV12-4 and J is TRBJ2-7, with D tentatively TRBD1 (6 bases). V was shortened by 2 bases and J by 2 bases, with 19 bases between the two germline ends. This CDR3 region has 17 residues.

This clonotype was seen at least ten times. This chain uses TRBV29-1 with TRBJ1-1; D gene uncertain. This CDR3 comprises 11 residues. V was pared by 4 bases and J by 1 base, with 4 bases between. The germline V gene has CDR1 SQVTM and CDR2 ANQGSEA. CDR3: CSVGRNTEAFF. In DNA form, the CDR3 reads TGCAGCGTTGGAAGGAACACTGAAGCTTTCTTT.

V and J are TRBV5-5 and TRBJ1-1, with 8 bases that match TRBD1. V shed 0 bases, J shed 5 bases, and the junction held 9 bases outside the gene matches. CDR3 size: 16 residues. Germline CDR1 is SGHKS and CDR2 is YYEKEE (reference sequence). CDR3 bases: TGTGCCAGCAGCTTGGGGGGGACAGGCGGTGGGACTGAAGCTTTCTTT. This sequence encodes CASSLGGTGGGTEAFF.

The chain has TRBV27 and TRBJ1-2; D possibly corresponds to TRBD1 (6 bases). Trimming took 0 bases from V and 6 from J, leaving 14 bases between them. Germline-derived CDR1 and CDR2 are MNHEY and SMNVEV (reference sequence). The CDR3 is made up of 15 amino acids. This CDR3 is CASSLSPTGRDGYTF. The CDR3 DNA reads TGTGCCAGCAGTTTATCACCCACAGGGCGGGATGGCTACACCTTC.

This clonotype occurred a few times. The rearrangement joins TRBV5-5 to TRBJ1-4; D not certain. V was clipped by 2 bases and J by 7 bases, with 15 bases between them. The CDR3 consists of 15 residues. The germline V gene encodes CDR1 SGHKS and CDR2 YYEKEE (reference sequence). In DNA form, the CDR3 reads TGTGCCAGCAGCTTAATACACGGATGGAGTGAAAAACTGTTTTTT. Amino acid sequence: CASSLIHGWSEKLFF. Looking up the rest from reference TRBV5-5 and TRBJ1-4 gives the full variable domain: DAGVTQSPTHLIKTRGQQVTLRCSPISGHKSVSWYQQVLGQGPQFIFQYYEKEERGRGNFPDRFSARQFPNYSSELNVNALLLGDSALYLCASSLIHGWSEKLFFGSGTQLSVL.

V is TRBV7-2 and J is TRBJ1-1; 7 nucleotides align to TRBD1. The junction had 9 bases not matched to a gene; V was cut back by 6 bases and J by 2 bases. CDR3 length: 15 residues. Per the germline V gene, CDR1 is SGHTA and CDR2 is FQGNSA. CDR3 DNA sequence: TGTGCCAGCAGAATCGGACAGGCACCAAACACTGAAGCTTTCTTT. Translation: CASRIGQAPNTEAFF.

V and J are TRBV14 and TRBJ2-5; the D gene is possibly TRBD1 (6 bases). The DNA end lines up better with TRBJ2-1; the J call may be wrong. The germline V gene has CDR1 SGHDN and CDR2 FVKESK. There are 13 residues in the CDR3. The CDR3 region has the DNA TGTGCCAGCAGACCGACAGGCTACAATGAGCAGTTCTTC. It yields the protein CASRPTGYNEQFF.

This clonotype came up a few times. This chain links TRBV7-2 with TRBJ1-6, with unresolved D. Germline V gives CDR1 SGHTA, CDR2 FQGNSA. V shed 2 bases and J shed 7 bases, with 18 bases lying between them. This CDR3 is 17 amino acids long. CDR3 nucleotides: TGTGCCAGCAGCTTATCCCCACTTGATTCGGAGAATTCACCCCTCCACTTT. It translates to CASSLSPLDSENSPLHF. The whole variable domain, remainder taken from reference TRBV7-2 and TRBJ1-6, is GAGVSQSPSNKVTEKGKDVELRCDPISGHTALYWYRQSLGQGLEFLIYFQGNSAPDKSGLPSDRFSAERTGGSVSTLTIQRTQQEDSAVYLCASSLSPLDSENSPLHFGNGTRLTVT.

V and J are TRBV6-5 and TRBJ1-2; tentative D call: TRBD1 (6 bases). CDR3 length equals 15 residues. From germline, CDR1 is MNHEY and CDR2 SVGAGI. V lost 0 bases and J lost 2, with 10 bases in between. The CDR3 reads CASSYSRGSNYGYTF. DNA of the CDR3: TGTGCCAGCAGTTACTCAAGGGGGAGCAACTATGGCTACACCTTC.

The V and J genes are TRBV7-9 and TRBJ1-2; tentative D call: TRBD1 (5 bases). The V end was cut by 5 bases, the J end by 4 bases, with 17 bases between. The length of the CDR3 is 15 residues. Germline assignment: CDR1 SEHNR and CDR2 FQNEAQ (reference sequence). The CDR3 spells CASSQDRDRGYGYTF. The CDR3 DNA is TGTGCCAGCAGCCAGGACCGGGACCGAGGCTATGGCTACACCTTC.

This clonotype has a handful of counts. V usage is TRBV11-3 and J usage is TRBJ2-5; no firm D call. Trimming cost V 3 bases and J 4 bases, with 9 bases left between them. There are 13 residues in the CDR3. Germline CDR1 reads SGHNT; CDR2 reads YENEEA. CDR3 in amino acids: CASSFEGSETQYF. The CDR3, as DNA: TGTGCCAGCAGCTTTGAAGGGTCAGAGACCCAGTACTTC.

In the case of this clonotype: A read error may explain this, as a much larger clone is one base away. The chain combines TRBV7-8 with TRBJ2-5; possibly TRBD1 for D (5 bases). Germline assignment: CDR1 SGHVS and CDR2 FQNEAQ. There are 14 residues in the CDR3. This chain's CDR3 is CASSLGRQQATQYF. Here the CDR3 DNA reads TGTGCCAGCAGCCTAGGAAGACAGCAAGCGACCCAGTACTTC.

This clonotype was seen ten or more times. The rearrangement links TRBV29-1 to TRBJ1-1; the D gene is possibly TRBD1 (6 bases). Per the germline V gene, CDR1 is SQVTM and CDR2 is ANQGSEA. V was trimmed by 6 bases and J by 0 bases, leaving 11 bases between them. This CDR3 is built from 13 residues. The CDR3, as DNA: TGCAGCGTCGGACAGCGAATGAACACTGAAGCTTTCTTT. It codes for CSVGQRMNTEAFF.

The rearrangement links TRBV28 to TRBJ1-5, with no clear D. The V gene's germline CDR1 is MDHEN and CDR2 SYDVKM. The CDR3 has 13 amino acids. The germline V and J ends were trimmed by 3 bases and 6 bases, with 9 bases remaining between them. CDR3 protein: CASSFYGSQPQHF. Written as DNA, the CDR3 is TGTGCCAGCAGTTTTTATGGAAGTCAGCCCCAGCATTTT.

The chain has TRBV29-1 and TRBJ2-5; 7 positions agree with TRBD1. The end of the DNA fits TRBJ2-7 better, so the J call may be wrong. This CDR3 contains 13 residues. Per the germline V gene, CDR1 is SQVTM and CDR2 is ANQGSEA. The CDR3, as DNA: TGCAGCGTTCGAGGGGGCGTCTCCTACGAGCAGTACTTC. Protein product: CSVRGGVSYEQYF.

V and J are TRBV20-1 and TRBJ2-1; 8 bases fit TRBD2. The CDR3 sequence is 16 residues long. Germline V gene sequence: CDR1 DFQATT, CDR2 SNEGSKA (reference sequence). After removal of 1 base from V and 7 bases from J, the junction contained 12 bases not matched to a gene. The CDR3 spells CSARVGRGVRTNEQFF. CDR3 DNA sequence: TGCAGTGCTAGAGTTGGGCGGGGGGTGCGTACAAATGAGCAGTTCTTC.

In its sample, this clonotype was seen a few times. This chain connects TRBV29-1 to TRBJ2-3; D not certain. This CDR3 has 12 residues. V gave up 1 base and J gave up 5 bases, with 7 bases separating them. Germline V gene data show CDR1 as SQVTM and CDR2 as ANQGSEA. The CDR3 loop is CSVEGAQDTQYF. CDR3 nucleotide sequence: TGCAGCGTTGAAGGGGCGCAAGATACGCAGTATTTT.

This clonotype was counted between two and nine times. This chain uses TRBV29-1 with TRBJ2-5; D is unresolved. Deletions cut 5 bases from V and 4 bases from J, with 14 bases between. CDR1 is SQVTM and CDR2 is ANQGSEA in the germline V gene. The CDR3 totals 13 residues. CDR3 coding DNA: TGCAGCGTTCCTAGTGGCGGTGGAGAGACCCAGTACTTC. This codes for CSVPSGGGETQYF.

The chain joins TRBV7-9 to TRBJ1-6; D is undetermined. The V end was cut by 1 base, the J end by 10 bases, with 11 bases between. This CDR3 comprises 14 residues. CDR1 SEHNR and CDR2 FQNEAQ come from the germline V gene (reference sequence). In DNA form, the CDR3 reads TGTGCCAGCAGCTTAGACGGCTTGTGGTCACCCCTCCACTTT. Translating gives CASSLDGLWSPLHF.

The chain is built from TRBV28 and TRBJ1-6; D is possibly TRBD1 (5 bases). This CDR3 contains 18 residues. Trimming took off 5 bases at V and 4 bases at J, with 21 bases between the two ends. CDR1 is MDHEN, CDR2 SYDVKM, per germline. CDR3 DNA sequence: TGTGCCAGCAGTCCCCGGGTTTCGAGGGGCCGGTATAATTCACCCCTCCACTTT. Protein sequence: CASSPRVSRGRYNSPLHF.

This clonotype showed up just a few times. The rearrangement joins TRBV6-4 to TRBJ2-3; 7 nucleotides agree with TRBD2. V lost 2 bases and J lost 5; bases outside the gene matches: 7. CDR1 is MRHNA and CDR2 is SNTAGT in the germline V gene. The CDR3 extends over 15 amino acids. This chain's CDR3 is CASSDGTGGKDTQYF. CDR3 DNA sequence: TGTGCCAGCAGTGACGGGACGGGGGGTAAAGATACGCAGTATTTT.

The chain recombines TRBV7-9 with TRBJ2-7, with D hard to call. Germline V gives CDR1 SEHNR, CDR2 FQNEAQ (reference sequence). V lost 5 bases and J lost 2, with 7 bases in between. The CDR3 is made up of 12 amino acids. The CDR3 loop is CASSDFTYEQYF. CDR3 nucleotides: TGTGCCAGCAGCGACTTTACCTACGAGCAGTACTTC. Complete variable domain (other parts from reference TRBV7-9 and TRBJ2-7): DTGVSQNPRHKITKRGQNVTFRCDPISEHNRLYWYRQTLGQGPEFLTYFQNEAQLEKSRLLSDRFSAERPKGSFSTLEIQRTEQGDSAMYLCASSDFTYEQYFGPGTRLTVT.

The chain uses TRBV29-1 and TRBJ1-2; TRBD1 aligns across 8 bases. The CDR3 consists of 13 residues. V lost 4 bases to trimming and J lost 3 bases; unmatched junction nucleotides: 4. Germline lookup yields CDR1 SQVTM and CDR2 ANQGSEA. DNA for the CDR3: TGCAGCGTTGCTCTACAGGGGGACTATGGCTACACCTTC. Amino acids: CSVALQGDYGYTF.